This entry is about one T cell receptor beta chain. Read sequence stops 3 residues before the CDR3 end, and the germline J gene provides the missing end. The data are from a study of T cells in women clearing cervical HPV infection. TCRdb keeps only in-frame clones here, not all; method: immunoSEQ multiplex PCR. The table lists around 24,000 clones, with around 3.5% in the top ten. The V segment lost 4 bases and the J segment 6 bases; nucleotides outside the gene matches: 2. Germline V gene data show CDR1 as SGHTA and CDR2 as FQGTGA. This CDR3 spans 12 amino acids. This receptor was taken from a woman between 18 and 70 years old with a cervical HPV16 infection that either progressed to CIN3+ or cleared (not recorded which). The chain carries TRBV7-3 and TRBJ2-7; 8 bases are shared with TRBD1. The sequenced sample was blood buffy coat. CDR3 DNA (partial): TGTGCCAGCAGCTCAGGGGGCGGCGAG. This translates into CASSSGGGE. The whole CDR3 protein reads CASSSGGGEQYF.